Shown below are 10 T cell receptor beta chains from a single sample sequenced in a study of blood T cell repertoires in COVID-19. The data were produced by immunoSEQ multiplex PCR, yet TCRdb's version contains in-frame clones alone and is incomplete. The table has approximately 230,000 clones, about 79% seen once. Sequenced material: peripheral blood. Receptors originate from a man of 80 years or more with acute or convalescent COVID-19.

There are a few counts of this clone. V gene TRBV5-5 combines with J gene TRBJ1-4; TRBD1 agrees at 11 bases. From germline, CDR1 is SGHKS and CDR2 YYEKEE (reference sequence). V was pared by 4 bases and J by 10 bases, with 9 bases of the junction left unmatched. The CDR3 has 15 residues. The CDR3 region has the DNA TGTGCCAGCAGCCAGAGGACAGGGGGCGCAGGAAAACTGTTTTTT. It specifies CASSQRTGGAGKLFF.

The rearrangement links TRBV12-5 to TRBJ2-1; D might be TRBD2 (9 bases). V was cut by 5 bases and J by 7 bases, with 33 bases left in between. Per the germline V gene, CDR1 is LGHNT and CDR2 is FRNRAP. The length of the CDR3 is 20 residues. The CDR3 region is CASGPAGRGLQREAKNEQFF. The CDR3 nucleotides are TGTGCTAGTGGTCCGGCGGGCAGGGGGCTTCAGCGGGAGGCCAAGAATGAGCAGTTCTTC. Full variable domain (rest looked up from reference TRBV12-5 and TRBJ2-1): DARVTQTPRHKVTEMGQEVTMRCQPILGHNTVFWYRQTMMQGLELLAYFRNRAPLDDSGMPKDRFSAEMPDATLATLKIQPSEPRDSAVYFCASGPAGRGLQREAKNEQFFGPGTRLTVL.

This chain joins TRBV4-2 and TRBJ2-7, with TRBD2 as a possible D gene (5 bases). The CDR3 is 14 amino acids. Per the germline V gene, CDR1 is LGHNA and CDR2 is YNFKEQ. Trimming stripped 1 base from V and 5 bases from J, with 12 bases between. CDR3 region: CASSQGAAPDEQYF. CDR3 in DNA: TGTGCCAGCAGCCAAGGAGCGGCCCCGGACGAGCAGTACTTC.

This clone was seen a few times. The genes are TRBV2 and TRBJ1-2; possible D gene TRBD1, 6 bases. This CDR3 has 14 residues. V gave up 7 bases and J gave up 6 bases, with 18 bases separating them. Germline V gene lookup returns CDR1 SNHLY and CDR2 FYNNEI. The DNA for the CDR3 is TGTGCCAGCACCGTCCGGAGGGGGGGGGATGGCTACACCTTC. This translates into CASTVRRGGDGYTF.

In its sample, this clone was seen once. This chain joins TRBV4-1 and TRBJ1-2; D is unresolved. The ends were cut back, 0 bases at V and 4 bases at J, with 15 bases in the middle. CDR3 length: 16 amino acids. Germline values: CDR1 MGHRA, CDR2 YSYEKL. The CDR3 coding sequence is TGCGCCAGCAGCCAAGAAACGGGGAGGAAGAGCTATGGCTACACCTTC. It is translated as CASSQETGRKSYGYTF.

The chain joins TRBV2 to TRBJ2-3; D is perhaps TRBD1 (5 bases). CDR3 length: 15 residues. CDR1 is SNHLY and CDR2 is FYNNEI in the germline V gene. V lost 8 bases, J lost 0 bases, and 15 bases lay in between. The CDR3 nucleotides read TGTGCCAGCGGCGAGGACACTCTCAGCACAGATACGCAGTATTTT. The encoded protein is CASGEDTLSTDTQYF.

In its sample, this clone was seen a few times. This rearrangement joins TRBV6-5 to TRBJ1-2; 9 bases agree with TRBD1. Losses at the gene ends were 8 bases for V and 0 bases for J; bases not matched to a gene: 7. Germline loops: CDR1 MNHEY, CDR2 SVGAGI. The CDR3 has 15 amino acids. CDR3 loop: CASRTGTGSNYGYTF. The CDR3 nucleotides read TGTGCCAGCCGAACCGGGACAGGGTCTAACTATGGCTACACCTTC.

The sample holds a few counts of this clone. This chain connects TRBV11-2 to TRBJ2-7; 10 nucleotides agree with TRBD2. In germline, CDR1 is SGHAT, CDR2 FQNNGV. Trimming removed 5 bases from V and 0 bases from J; junction bases left unmatched: 4. This CDR3 spans 15 amino acids. The CDR3 DNA reads as TGTGCCAGCAGCCGACTAGCGGGTCGCTCCTACGAGCAGTACTTC. Residues: CASSRLAGRSYEQYF.

This rearrangement joins TRBV7-9 to TRBJ2-2; 13 bases are a match to TRBD2. The CDR3 has 18 residues. Trimming at V came to 3 bases and at J to 7 bases, leaving 11 bases not matched to a gene. The V gene's germline CDR1 is SEHNR and CDR2 FQNEAQ (reference sequence). In DNA form, the CDR3 reads TGTGCCAGCAGCTTTTATGGGACTAGCGGGACCGGGGACGGGGAGCTGTTTTTT. Its protein is CASSFYGTSGTGDGELFF.

The chain links TRBV2 to TRBJ1-1; a possible D gene is TRBD1 (5 bases). Germline assignment: CDR1 SNHLY and CDR2 FYNNEI. The ends were cut back, 0 bases at V and 1 base at J, with 9 bases in the middle. The length of the CDR3 is 15 residues. The CDR3 coding sequence is TGTGCCAGCAGTGAAGCCAGGACATCGAACACTGAAGCTTTCTTT. The encoded protein is CASSEARTSNTEAFF.